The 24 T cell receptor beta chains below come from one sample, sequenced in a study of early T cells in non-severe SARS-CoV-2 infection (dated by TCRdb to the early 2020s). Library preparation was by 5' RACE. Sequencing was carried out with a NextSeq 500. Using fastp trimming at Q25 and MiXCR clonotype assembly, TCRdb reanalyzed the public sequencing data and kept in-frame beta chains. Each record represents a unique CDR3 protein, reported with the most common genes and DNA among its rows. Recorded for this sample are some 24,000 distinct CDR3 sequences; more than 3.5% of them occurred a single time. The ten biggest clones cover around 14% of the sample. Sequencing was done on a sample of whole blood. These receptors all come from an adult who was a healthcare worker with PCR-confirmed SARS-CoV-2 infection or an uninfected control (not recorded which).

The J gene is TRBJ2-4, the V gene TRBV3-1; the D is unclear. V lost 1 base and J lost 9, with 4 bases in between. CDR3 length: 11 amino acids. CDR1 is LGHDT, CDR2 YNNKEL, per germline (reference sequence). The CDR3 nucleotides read TGTGCCAGCAGCCAAGGGCGCATTCAGTACTTC. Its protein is CASSQGRIQYF.

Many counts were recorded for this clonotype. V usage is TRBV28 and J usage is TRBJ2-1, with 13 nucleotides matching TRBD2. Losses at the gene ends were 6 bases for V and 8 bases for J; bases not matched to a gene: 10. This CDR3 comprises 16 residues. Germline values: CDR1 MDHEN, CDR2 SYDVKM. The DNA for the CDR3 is TGTGCCAGCAGCCAACTAGCGGGAGGGGGTTTGTATGAGCAGTTCTTC. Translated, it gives CASSQLAGGGLYEQFF.

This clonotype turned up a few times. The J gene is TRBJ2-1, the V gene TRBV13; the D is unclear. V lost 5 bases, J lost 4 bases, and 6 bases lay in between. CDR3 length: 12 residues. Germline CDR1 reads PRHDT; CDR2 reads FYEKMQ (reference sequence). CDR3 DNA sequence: TGTGCCAGCAGCACCCAATACAATGAGCAGTTCTTC. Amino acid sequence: CASSTQYNEQFF.

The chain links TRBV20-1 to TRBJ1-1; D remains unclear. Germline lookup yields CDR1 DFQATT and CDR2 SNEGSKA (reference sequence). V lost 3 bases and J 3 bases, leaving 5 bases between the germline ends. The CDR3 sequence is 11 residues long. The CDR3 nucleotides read TGCAGTGCTAGTGCGCACACTGAAGCTTTCTTT. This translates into CSASAHTEAFF.

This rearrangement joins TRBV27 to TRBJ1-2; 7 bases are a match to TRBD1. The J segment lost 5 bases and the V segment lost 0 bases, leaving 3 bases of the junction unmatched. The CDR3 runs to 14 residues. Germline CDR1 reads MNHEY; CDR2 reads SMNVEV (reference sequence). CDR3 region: CASSLSAGGYGYTF. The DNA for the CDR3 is TGTGCCAGCAGTTTATCGGCAGGGGGTTATGGCTACACCTTC.

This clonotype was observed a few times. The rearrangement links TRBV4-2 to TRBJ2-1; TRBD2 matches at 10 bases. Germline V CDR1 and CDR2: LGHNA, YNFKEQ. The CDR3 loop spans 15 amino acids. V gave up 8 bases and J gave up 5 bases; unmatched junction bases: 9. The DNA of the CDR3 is TGTGCCAGCGGACCTAGCGGGAGTCTCGACAATGAGCAGTTCTTC. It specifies CASGPSGSLDNEQFF.

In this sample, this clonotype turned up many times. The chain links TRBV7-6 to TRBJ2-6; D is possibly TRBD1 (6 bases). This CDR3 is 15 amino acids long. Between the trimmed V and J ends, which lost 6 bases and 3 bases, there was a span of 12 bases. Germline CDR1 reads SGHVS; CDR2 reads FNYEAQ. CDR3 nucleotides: TGTGCCAGCAGTTATACAGGGTTTGGGGCCAACGTCCTGACTTTC. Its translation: CASSYTGFGANVLTF. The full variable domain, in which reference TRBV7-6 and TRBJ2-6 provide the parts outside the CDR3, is GAGVSQSPRYKVTKRGQDVALRCDPISGHVSLYWYRQALGQGPEFLTYFNYEAQQDKSGLPNDRFSAERPEGSISTLTIQRTEQRDSAMYRCASSYTGFGANVLTFGAGSRLTVL.

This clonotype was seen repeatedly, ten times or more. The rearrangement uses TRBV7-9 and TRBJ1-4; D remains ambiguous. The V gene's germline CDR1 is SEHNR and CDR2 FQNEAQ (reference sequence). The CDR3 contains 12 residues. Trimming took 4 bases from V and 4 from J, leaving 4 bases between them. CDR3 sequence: CASSWDNEKLFF. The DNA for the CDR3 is TGTGCCAGCAGCTGGGATAATGAAAAACTGTTTTTT.

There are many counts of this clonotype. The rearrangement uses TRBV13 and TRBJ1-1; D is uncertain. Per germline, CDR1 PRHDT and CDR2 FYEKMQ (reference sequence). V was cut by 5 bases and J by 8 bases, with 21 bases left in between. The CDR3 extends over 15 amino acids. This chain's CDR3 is CASSPSPTPAPEAFF. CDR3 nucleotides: TGTGCCAGCAGCCCCTCTCCTACCCCAGCGCCAGAAGCTTTCTTT.

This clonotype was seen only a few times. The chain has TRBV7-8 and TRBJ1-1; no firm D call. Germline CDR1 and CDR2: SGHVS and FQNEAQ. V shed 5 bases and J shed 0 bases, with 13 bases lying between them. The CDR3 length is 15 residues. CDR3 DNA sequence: TGTGCCAGCAGCAGAATTGGGGTAATGAACACTGAAGCTTTCTTT. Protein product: CASSRIGVMNTEAFF.

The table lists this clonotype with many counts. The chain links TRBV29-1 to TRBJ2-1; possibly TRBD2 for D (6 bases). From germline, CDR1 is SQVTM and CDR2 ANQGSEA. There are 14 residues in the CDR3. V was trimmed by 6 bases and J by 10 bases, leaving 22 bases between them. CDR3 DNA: TGCAGCGTCCAGAGACCGGGAGACTCCGCGGAGCAGTTCTTC. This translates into CSVQRPGDSAEQFF.

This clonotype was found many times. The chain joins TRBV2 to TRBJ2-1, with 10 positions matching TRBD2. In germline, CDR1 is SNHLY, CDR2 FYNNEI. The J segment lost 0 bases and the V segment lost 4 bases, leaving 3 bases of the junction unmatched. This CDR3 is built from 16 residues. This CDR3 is CASSVEREGSYNEQFF. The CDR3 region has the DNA TGTGCCAGCAGTGTCGAGCGGGAGGGCTCCTACAATGAGCAGTTCTTC.

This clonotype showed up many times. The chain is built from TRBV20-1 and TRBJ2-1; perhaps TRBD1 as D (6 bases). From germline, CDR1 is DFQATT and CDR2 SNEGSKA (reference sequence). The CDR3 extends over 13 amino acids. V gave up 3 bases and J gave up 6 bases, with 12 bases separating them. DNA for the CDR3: TGCAGTGCTAGCCAGACAGGAGGCAATGAGCAGTTCTTC. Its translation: CSASQTGGNEQFF.

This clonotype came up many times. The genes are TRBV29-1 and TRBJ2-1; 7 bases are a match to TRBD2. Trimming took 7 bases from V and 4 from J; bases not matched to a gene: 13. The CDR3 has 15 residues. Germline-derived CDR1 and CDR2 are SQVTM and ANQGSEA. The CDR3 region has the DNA TGCAGCGCACCGCTACCTTACGGGGGGTACAATGAGCAGTTCTTC. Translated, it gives CSAPLPYGGYNEQFF.

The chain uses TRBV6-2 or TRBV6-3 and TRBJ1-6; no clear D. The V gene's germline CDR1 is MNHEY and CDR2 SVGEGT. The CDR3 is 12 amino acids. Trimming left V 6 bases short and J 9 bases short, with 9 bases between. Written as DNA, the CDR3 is TGTGCCAGCAGCAATCGGTCTTCACCCCTCCACTTT. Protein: CASSNRSSPLHF.

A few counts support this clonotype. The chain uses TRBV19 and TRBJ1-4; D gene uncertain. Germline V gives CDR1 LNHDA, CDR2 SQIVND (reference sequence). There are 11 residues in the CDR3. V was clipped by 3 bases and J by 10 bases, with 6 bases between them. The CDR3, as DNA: TGTGCCAGTAGTATTGGGCGAAAACTGTTTTTT. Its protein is CASSIGRKLFF.

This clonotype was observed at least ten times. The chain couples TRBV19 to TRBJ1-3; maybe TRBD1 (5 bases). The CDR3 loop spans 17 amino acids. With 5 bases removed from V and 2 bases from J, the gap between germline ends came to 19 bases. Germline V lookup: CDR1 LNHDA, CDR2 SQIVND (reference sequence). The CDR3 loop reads CASSFTGTVRAGNTIYF. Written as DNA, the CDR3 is TGTGCCAGTAGTTTTACAGGAACAGTGCGCGCTGGAAACACCATATATTTT.

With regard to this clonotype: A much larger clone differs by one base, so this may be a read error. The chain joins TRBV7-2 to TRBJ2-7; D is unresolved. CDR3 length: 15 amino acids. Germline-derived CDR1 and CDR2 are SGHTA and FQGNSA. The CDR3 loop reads CASSLGRLTSYGQYF. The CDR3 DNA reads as TGTGCCAGCAGCTTAGGACGTCTTACCTCCTACGGGCAGTACTTC.

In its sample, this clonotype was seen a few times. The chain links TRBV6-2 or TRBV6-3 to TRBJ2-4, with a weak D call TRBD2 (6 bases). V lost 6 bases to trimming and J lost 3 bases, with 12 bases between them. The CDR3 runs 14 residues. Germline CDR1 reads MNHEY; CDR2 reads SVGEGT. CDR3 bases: TGTGCCAGCAGCGGGGGTTATGGCAAAAACATTCAGTACTTC. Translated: CASSGGYGKNIQYF.

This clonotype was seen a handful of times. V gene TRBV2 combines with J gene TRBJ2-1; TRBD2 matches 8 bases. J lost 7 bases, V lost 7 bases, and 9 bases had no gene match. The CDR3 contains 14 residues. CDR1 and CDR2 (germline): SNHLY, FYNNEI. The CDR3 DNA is TGTGCCAGCATTTTCGGGGGGGCCAGGAATGAGCAGTTCTTC. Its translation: CASIFGGARNEQFF. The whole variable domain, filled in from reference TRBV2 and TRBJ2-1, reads EPEVTQTPSHQVTQMGQEVILRCVPISNHLYFYWYRQILGQKVEFLVSFYNNEISEKSEIFDDQFSVERPDGSNFTLKIRSTKLEDSAMYFCASIFGGARNEQFFGPGTRLTVL.

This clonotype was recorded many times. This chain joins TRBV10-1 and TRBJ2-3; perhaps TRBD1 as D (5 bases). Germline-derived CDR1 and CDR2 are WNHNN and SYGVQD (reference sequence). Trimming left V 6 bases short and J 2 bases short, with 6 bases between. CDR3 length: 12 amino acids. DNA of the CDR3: TGCGCCAGCAGCAGGGACACAGATACGCAGTATTTT. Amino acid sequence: CASSRDTDTQYF.

In DNA form, the CDR3 reads TGCGCCAGCAGCCCTGGACTAGCGGGAGTCTACGAGCAGTACTTC. It specifies CASSPGLAGVYEQYF. The chain couples TRBV5-1 to TRBJ2-7; 13 nucleotides match TRBD2. The CDR3 is 15 residues long. CDR1 is SGHRS, CDR2 YFSETQ, per germline. V was clipped by 4 bases and J by 3 bases; unmatched bases: 4.

CDR3 in amino acids: CASSLATGTALEKTIYF. In DNA form, the CDR3 reads TGTGCCAGCAGCTTGGCTACCGGGACAGCCCTGGAAAAAACCATATATTTT. The chain employs TRBV5-5 and TRBJ1-3, with 7 positions matching TRBD1. Germline V gene data show CDR1 as SGHKS and CDR2 as YYEKEE (reference sequence). The CDR3 covers 17 residues. The J segment lost 10 bases and the V segment lost 0 bases, leaving 16 bases of the junction unmatched.

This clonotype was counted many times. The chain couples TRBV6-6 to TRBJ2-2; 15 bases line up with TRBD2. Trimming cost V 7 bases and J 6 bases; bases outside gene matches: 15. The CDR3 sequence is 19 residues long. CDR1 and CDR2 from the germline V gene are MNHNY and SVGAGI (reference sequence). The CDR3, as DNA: TGTGCCAGCACCGGACTAGCGGGAGGGCGGTCCCTCGGGTCCGGGGAGCTGTTTTTT. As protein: CASTGLAGGRSLGSGELFF.